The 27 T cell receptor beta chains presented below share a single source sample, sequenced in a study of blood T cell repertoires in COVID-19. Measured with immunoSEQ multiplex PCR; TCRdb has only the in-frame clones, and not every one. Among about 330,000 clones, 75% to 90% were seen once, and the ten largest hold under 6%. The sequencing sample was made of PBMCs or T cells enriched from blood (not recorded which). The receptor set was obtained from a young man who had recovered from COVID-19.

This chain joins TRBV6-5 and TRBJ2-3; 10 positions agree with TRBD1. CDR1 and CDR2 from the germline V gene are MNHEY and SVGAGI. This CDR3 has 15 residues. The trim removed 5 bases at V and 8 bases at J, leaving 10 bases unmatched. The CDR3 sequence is CASSRNRDRGGTQYF. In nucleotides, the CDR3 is TGTGCCAGCAGTCGAAACCGGGACAGGGGCGGTACGCAGTATTTT.

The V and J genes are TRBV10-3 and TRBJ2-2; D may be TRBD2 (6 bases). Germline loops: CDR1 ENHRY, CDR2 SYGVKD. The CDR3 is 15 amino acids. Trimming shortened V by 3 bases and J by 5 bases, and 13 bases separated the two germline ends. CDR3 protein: CAISDVAGMTGELFF. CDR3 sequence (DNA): TGTGCCATCAGTGACGTTGCGGGGATGACCGGGGAGCTGTTTTTT.

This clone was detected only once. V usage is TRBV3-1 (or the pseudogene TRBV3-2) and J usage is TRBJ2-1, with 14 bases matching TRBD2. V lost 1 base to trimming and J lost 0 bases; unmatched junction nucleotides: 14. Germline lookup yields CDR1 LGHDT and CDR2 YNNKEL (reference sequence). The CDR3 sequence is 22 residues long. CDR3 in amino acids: CASSQGTSGGPHLMSSYNEQFF. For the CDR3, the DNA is TGTGCCAGCAGCCAAGGGACTAGCGGGGGGCCACACTTGATGAGCTCCTACAATGAGCAGTTCTTC.

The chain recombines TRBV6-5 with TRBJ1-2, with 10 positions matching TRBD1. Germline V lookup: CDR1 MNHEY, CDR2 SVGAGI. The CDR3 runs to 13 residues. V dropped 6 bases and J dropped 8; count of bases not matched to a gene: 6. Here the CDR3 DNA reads TGTGCCAGCAGCCGACAGGGGGCAAGAGGCTACACCTTC. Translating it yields CASSRQGARGYTF.

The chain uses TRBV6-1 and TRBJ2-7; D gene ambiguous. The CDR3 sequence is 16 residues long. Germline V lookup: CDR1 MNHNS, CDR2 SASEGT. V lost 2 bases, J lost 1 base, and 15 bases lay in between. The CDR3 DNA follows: TGTGCCAGCAGTGAACTTCTTTGGTCAGATTCCTACGAGCAGTACTTC. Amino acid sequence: CASSELLWSDSYEQYF.

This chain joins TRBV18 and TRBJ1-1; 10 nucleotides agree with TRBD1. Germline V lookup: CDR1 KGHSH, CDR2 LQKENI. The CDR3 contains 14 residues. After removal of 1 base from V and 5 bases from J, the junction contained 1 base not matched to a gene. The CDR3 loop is CASSPLDRGTEAFF. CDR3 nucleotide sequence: TGTGCCAGCTCACCACTGGACAGGGGGACTGAAGCTTTCTTT.

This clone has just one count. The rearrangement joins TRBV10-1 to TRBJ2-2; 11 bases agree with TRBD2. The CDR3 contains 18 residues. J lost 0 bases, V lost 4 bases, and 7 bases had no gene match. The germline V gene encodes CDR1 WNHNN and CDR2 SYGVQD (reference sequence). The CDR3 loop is CASSGPRLAGPNTGELFF. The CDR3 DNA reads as TGCGCCAGCAGTGGACCCCGACTAGCGGGGCCGAACACCGGGGAGCTGTTTTTT.

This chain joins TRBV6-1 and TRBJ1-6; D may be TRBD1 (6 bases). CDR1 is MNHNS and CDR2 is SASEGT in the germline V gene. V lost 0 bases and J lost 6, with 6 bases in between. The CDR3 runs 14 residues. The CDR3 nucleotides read TGTGCCAGCAGTGAAGCGGGGGCTAATTCACCCCTCCACTTT. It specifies CASSEAGANSPLHF.

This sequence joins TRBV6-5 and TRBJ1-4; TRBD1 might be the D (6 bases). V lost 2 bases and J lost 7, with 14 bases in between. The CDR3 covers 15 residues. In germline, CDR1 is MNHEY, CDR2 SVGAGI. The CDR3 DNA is TGTGCCAGCAGTTACGTAGGGGGGGGGAGTGAAAAACTGTTTTTT. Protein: CASSYVGGGSEKLFF.

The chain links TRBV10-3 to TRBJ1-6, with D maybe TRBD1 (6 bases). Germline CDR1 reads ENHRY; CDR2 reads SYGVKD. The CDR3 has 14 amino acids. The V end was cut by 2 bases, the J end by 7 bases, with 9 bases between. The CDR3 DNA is TGTGCCATCAGTGAGGGACAGATGAATTCACCCCTCCACTTT. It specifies CAISEGQMNSPLHF.

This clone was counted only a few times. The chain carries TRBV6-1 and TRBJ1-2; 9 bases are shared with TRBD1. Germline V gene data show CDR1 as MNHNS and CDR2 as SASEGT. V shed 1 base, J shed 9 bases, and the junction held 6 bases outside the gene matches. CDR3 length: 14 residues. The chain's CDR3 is CASSEGDRASRYTF. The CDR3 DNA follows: TGTGCCAGCAGTGAAGGGGACAGGGCTTCTCGCTACACCTTC.

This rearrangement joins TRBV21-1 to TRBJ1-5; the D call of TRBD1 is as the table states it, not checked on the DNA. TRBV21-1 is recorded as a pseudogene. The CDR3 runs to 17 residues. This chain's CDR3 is CASSRGTGVEGNQPQHF. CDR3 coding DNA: TGTGCCAGCAGCCGGGGGACAGGGGTGGAAGGCAATCAGCCCCAGCATTTT.

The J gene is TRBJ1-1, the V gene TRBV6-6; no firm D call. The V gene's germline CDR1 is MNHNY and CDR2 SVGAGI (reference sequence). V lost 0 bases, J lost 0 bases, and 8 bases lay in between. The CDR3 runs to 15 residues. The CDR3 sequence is CASSYSTYLNTEAFF. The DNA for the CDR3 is TGTGCCAGCAGTTACTCGACATACTTGAACACTGAAGCTTTCTTT.

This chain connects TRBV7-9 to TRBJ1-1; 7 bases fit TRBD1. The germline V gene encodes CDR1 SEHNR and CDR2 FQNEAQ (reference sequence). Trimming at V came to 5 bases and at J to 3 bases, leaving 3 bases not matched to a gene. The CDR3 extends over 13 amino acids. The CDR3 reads CASSGGGDTEAFF. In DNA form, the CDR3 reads TGTGCCAGCAGCGGAGGGGGCGACACTGAAGCTTTCTTT. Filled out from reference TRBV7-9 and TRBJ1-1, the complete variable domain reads DTGVSQNPRHKITKRGQNVTFRCDPISEHNRLYWYRQTLGQGPEFLTYFQNEAQLEKSRLLSDRFSAERPKGSFSTLEIQRTEQGDSAMYLCASSGGGDTEAFFGQGTRLTVV.

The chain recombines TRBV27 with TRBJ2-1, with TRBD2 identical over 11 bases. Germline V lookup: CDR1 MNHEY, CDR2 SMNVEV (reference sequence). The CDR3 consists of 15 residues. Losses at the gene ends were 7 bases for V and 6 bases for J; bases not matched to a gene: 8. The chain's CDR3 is CASTKLAGDPNEQFF. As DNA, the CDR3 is TGTGCCAGCACAAAACTAGCGGGGGACCCCAATGAGCAGTTCTTC.

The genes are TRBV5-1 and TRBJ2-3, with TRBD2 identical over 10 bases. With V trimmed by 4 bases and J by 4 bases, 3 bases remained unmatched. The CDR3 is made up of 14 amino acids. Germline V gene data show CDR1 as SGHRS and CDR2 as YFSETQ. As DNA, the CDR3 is TGCGCCAGCAGCCCCGGACTAGCGGCAGATACGCAGTATTTT. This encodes CASSPGLAADTQYF.

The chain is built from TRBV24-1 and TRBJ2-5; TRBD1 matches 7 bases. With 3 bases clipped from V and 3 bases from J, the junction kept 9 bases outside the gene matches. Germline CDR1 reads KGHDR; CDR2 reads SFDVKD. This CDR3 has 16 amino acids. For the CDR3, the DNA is TGTGCCACCAGTGATCCGGGACAGTTAGGGGAAGAGACCCAGTACTTC. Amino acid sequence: CATSDPGQLGEETQYF.

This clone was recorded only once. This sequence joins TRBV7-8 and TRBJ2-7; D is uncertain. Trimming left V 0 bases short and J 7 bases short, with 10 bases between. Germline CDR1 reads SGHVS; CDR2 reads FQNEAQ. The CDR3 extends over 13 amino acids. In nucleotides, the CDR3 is TGTGCCAGCAGCTTAGCGCCGGCGAGGGAGCAGTACTTC. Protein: CASSLAPAREQYF.

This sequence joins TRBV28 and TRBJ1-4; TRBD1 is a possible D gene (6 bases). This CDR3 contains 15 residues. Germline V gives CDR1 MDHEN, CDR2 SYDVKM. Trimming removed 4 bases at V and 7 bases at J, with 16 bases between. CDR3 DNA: TGTGCCAGCAGTTCATTACAGGGTGGGGGTGAAAAACTGTTTTTT. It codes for CASSSLQGGGEKLFF.

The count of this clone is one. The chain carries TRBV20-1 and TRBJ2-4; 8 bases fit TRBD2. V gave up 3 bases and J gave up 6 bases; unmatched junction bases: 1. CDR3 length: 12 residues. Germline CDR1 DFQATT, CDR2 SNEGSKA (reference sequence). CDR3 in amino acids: CSASAGGNIQYF. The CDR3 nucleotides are TGCAGTGCTAGTGCGGGGGGAAACATTCAGTACTTC.

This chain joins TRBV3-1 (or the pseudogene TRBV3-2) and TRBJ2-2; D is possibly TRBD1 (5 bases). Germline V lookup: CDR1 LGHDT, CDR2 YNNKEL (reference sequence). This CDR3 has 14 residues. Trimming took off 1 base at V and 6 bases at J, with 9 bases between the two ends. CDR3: CASSQAKGSGELFF. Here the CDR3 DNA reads TGTGCCAGCAGCCAAGCGAAGGGGTCCGGGGAGCTGTTTTTT.

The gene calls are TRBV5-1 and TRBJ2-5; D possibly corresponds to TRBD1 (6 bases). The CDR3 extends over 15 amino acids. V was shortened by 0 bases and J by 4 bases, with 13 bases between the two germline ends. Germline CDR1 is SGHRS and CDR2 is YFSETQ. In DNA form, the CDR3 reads TGCGCCAGCAGCTTGGGTGGGGGCTGGCGAGAGACCCAGTACTTC. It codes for CASSLGGGWRETQYF.

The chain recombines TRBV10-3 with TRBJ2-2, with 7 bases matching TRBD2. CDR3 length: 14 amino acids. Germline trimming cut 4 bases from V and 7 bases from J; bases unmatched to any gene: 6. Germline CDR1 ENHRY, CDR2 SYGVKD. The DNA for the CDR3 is TGTGCCATCAGTGCGGGGGGATTCGACGGGGAGCTGTTTTTT. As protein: CAISAGGFDGELFF.

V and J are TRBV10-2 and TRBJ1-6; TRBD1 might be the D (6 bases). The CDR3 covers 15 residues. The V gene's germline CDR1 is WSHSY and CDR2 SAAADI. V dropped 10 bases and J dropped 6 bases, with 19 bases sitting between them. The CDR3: CATREDRFFNSPLHF. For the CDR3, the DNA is TGCGCCACCCGCGAAGACAGGTTTTTTAATTCACCCCTCCACTTT.

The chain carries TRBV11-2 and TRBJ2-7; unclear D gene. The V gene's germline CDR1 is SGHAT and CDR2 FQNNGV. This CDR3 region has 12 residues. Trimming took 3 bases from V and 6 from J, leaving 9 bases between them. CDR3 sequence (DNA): TGTGCCAGCAGCTTGTTAGTTCCCGAGCAGTACTTC. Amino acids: CASSLLVPEQYF. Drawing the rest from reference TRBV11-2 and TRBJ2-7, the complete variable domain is EAGVAQSPRYKIIEKRQSVAFWCNPISGHATLYWYQQILGQGPKLLIQFQNNGVVDDSQLPKDRFSAERLKGVDSTLKIQPAKLEDSAVYLCASSLLVPEQYFGPGTRLTVT.

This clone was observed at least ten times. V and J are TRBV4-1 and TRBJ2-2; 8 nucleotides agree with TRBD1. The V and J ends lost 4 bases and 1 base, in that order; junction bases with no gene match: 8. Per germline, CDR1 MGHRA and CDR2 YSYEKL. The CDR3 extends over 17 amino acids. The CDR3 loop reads CASSPSDRGLNTGELFF. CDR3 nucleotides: TGCGCCAGCAGCCCTTCCGACAGGGGTTTGAACACCGGGGAGCTGTTTTTT.

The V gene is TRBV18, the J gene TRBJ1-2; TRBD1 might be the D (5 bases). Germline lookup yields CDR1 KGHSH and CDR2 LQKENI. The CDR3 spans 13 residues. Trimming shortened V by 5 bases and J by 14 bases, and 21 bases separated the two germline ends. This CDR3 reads CASSGGEVFGETF. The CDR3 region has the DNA TGTGCCAGCTCAGGGGGGGAAGTTTTCGGTGAAACCTTC.